This TCR beta chain originates from a study of cytomegalovirus exposure and HLA in healthy donors. Both 60 Vbeta primers and 13 Jbeta primers went into the PCR. Assay used: immunoSEQ multiplex PCR; TCRdb lists only in-frame clones, some missing. This table holds roughly 100,000 clones, around 60% found once. V lost 5 bases and J lost 0, with 15 bases in between. Germline V gives CDR1 MGHDK, CDR2 SYGVNS. The CDR3 is 16 residues long. This TCR derives from a woman aged 45-65 years in good health and CMV-seronegative. V is TRBV25-1 and J is TRBJ2-3, with a tentative D call TRBD2 (6 bases). Material for sequencing was PBMCs. The CDR3 here is CASSKTGTRSTDTQYF. In nucleotides, the CDR3 is TGTGCCAGCAGTAAGACCGGGACTCGGAGCACAGATACGCAGTATTTT.